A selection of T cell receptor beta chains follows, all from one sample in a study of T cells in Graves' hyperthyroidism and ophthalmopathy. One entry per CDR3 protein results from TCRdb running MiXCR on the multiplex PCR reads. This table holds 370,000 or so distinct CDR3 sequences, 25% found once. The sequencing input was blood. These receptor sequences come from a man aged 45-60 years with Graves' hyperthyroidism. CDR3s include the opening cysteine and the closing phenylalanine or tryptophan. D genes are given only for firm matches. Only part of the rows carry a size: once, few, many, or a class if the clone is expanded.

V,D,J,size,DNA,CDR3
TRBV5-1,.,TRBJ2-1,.,TGCGCCAGCAGCTTCACGATGACACCGGCGGACTACAATGAGCAGTTCTTC,CASSFTMTPADYNEQFF
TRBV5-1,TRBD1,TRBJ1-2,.,TGCGCCAGCAGCTTGGTAATCGGGACAGGGGAGGATGGCTACACCTTC,CASSLVIGTGEDGYTF
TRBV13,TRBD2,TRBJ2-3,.,TGTGCCAGCAGCTTACGCCGCGGGAGGGTCCCTACTAATACGCAGTATTTT,CASSLRRGRVPTNTQYF
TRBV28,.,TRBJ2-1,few,TGTGCCAGCAGTTTACCCACTAGCTACAATGAGCAGTTCTTC,CASSLPTSYNEQFF
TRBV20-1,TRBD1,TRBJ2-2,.,TGCAGTGCTAGAGATCTACAGGGGGCGAACACCGGGGAGCTGTTTTTT,CSARDLQGANTGELFF
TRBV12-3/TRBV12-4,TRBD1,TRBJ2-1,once,TGTGCCAGCAGTTCGGACAGGGCCGGGAATGAGCAGCTCTTC,CASSSDRAGNEQLF
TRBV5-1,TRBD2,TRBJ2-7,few,TGCGCCAGCGCCGCCGTCCAGGGTACTAGCGGGAGTTTCCACGAGCAGTACTTC,CASAAVQGTSGSFHEQYF
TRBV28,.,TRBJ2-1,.,TGTGCCAGCAGTTTCCCTGGGTGGGGGGAGACCTACAATGAGCAGTTCTTC,CASSFPGWGETYNEQFF
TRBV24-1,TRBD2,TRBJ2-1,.,TGTGCCACCAGTGATCCTGCCATAGTAGCGGGGCTCCCTGATGAGCAGTTCTTC,CATSDPAIVAGLPDEQFF
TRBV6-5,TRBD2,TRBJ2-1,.,TGTGCCAGCAGTTACTTGACTAGCGGGAGCTACGGTGAGCAGTTCTTC,CASSYLTSGSYGEQFF
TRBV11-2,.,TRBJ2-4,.,TGTGCCAGCAGCCGCGCCAATGAAAACATTCAGTACTTC,CASSRANENIQYF
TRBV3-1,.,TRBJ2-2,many,TGTGCCAGCAGCCAAGCGGCGGGCACCGGGGAGCTGTTTTTT,CASSQAAGTGELFF
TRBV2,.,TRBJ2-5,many,TGTGCCAGCACCGGACCAGGGCTCGAGACCCAGTACTTC,CASTGPGLETQYF
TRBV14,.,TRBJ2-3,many,TGTGCCAGCAGCCCAGGGGCCACAGATACGCAGTATTTT,CASSPGATDTQYF
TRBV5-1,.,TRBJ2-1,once,TGCGCCAGCAGCTTTTCCCAGGTGAATGAGCAGTTCTTC,CASSFSQVNEQFF
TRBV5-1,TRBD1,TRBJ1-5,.,TGCGCCAGCAGCCTAGGGACAGGGGGCGATCAGCCCCAGCATTTT,CASSLGTGGDQPQHF
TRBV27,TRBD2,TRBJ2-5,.,TGTGCCAGCAGTTCGGCTAGCGGTCAAGAGACCCAGTACTTC,CASSSASGQETQYF
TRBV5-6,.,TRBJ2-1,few,.,CASSFGPGWSGNEQFF
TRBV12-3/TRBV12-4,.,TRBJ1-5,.,TGTGCCAGCAGTTTAGAAGTGTATCAGCCCCAGCATTTT,CASSLEVYQPQHF
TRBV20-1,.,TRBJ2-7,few,TGCAGTGCTAGATACGGGGTCGACGAGCAGTACTTC,CSARYGVDEQYF
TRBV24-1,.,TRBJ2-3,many,TGTGCCACCAGTGATACCCGGGGGTATACGCAGTATTTT,CATSDTRGYTQYF
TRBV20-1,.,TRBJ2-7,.,TGCAGTGCTAGAGATGGCCACGAGCAGTACTTC,CSARDGHEQYF
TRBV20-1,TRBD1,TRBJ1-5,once,TGCAGTGCTAGGAAAAGGGGGCCTCCGTATGGCAATCAGCCCCAGCATTTT,CSARKRGPPYGNQPQHF
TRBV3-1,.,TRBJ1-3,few,TGTGCCAGCGGACTATACGAGAGCACCATATATTTT,CASGLYESTIYF
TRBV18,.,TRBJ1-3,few,TGTGCCAGCTCACCGGGTTCAGGGTCCTCTGGAAACACCATATATTTT,CASSPGSGSSGNTIYF
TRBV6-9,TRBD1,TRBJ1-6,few,TGTGCCAGCAGTTACCCTGCCGGGACAGTCTTTTGGCCACCCCTCCACTTT,CASSYPAGTVFWPPLHF
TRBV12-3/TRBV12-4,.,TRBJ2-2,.,TGTGCCAGCAGTTTTGAAAACACCGGGGAGCTGTTTTTT,CASSFENTGELFF
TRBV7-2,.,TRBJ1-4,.,TGTGCCAGCAGCTCAAATAATGAAAAACTGTTTTTT,CASSSNNEKLFF
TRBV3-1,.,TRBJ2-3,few,TGTGCCAGCAGCGCCGCCACAGATACGCAGTATTTT,CASSAATDTQYF
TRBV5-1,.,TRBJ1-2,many,TGCGCCAGCAGCGTCGGACGGGACTATGGCTACACCTTC,CASSVGRDYGYTF
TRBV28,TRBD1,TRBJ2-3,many,TGTGCCAGCAGTTTTCTGACAGGGGAGGCAGATACGCAGTATTTT,CASSFLTGEADTQYF
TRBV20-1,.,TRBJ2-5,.,TGCAGTGCTAGAGACGGTCAAGAGACCCAGTACTTC,CSARDGQETQYF
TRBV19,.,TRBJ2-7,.,TGTGCCAGTAGTATGTCCGGGGGCGCCCCTTTCGAGCAGTACTTC,CASSMSGGAPFEQYF
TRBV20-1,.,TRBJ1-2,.,TGCAGTGCCAGCAGGCCACCCCAAGGGGGCTATGGCTACACCTTC,CSASRPPQGGYGYTF
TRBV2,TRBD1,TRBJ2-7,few,TGTGCCAGCAGTTTACGATCCTCGACAGGGGGCTGGTACGAGCAGTACTTC,CASSLRSSTGGWYEQYF
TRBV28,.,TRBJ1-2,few,TGTGCCAGCAGTTTAAAGGTCGAGTATGGCTACACCTTC,CASSLKVEYGYTF
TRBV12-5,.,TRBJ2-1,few,TGTGCTAGTGGTTTGAACAGCTACAATGAGCAGTTCTTC,CASGLNSYNEQFF
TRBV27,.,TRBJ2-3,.,TGTGCCAGCGTTTCCTTGGCTAGCACAGATACGCAGTATTTT,CASVSLASTDTQYF
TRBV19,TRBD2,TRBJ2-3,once,TGTGCCAGTAGTATCACGTCGGGGGGGGATACGCAGTATTTT,CASSITSGGDTQYF
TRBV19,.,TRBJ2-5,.,TGTGCCAGTAGTATGAAGGGACCCGAGACCCAGTACTTC,CASSMKGPETQYF
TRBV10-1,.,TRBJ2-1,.,TGCGCCAGCAGGGGGGACGGAACTCTTGAGCAGTTCTTC,CASRGDGTLEQFF
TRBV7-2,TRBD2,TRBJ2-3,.,TGTGCCAGCAGCTTTGGGGAGGGAGCCGTGACGCAGTATTTT,CASSFGEGAVTQYF
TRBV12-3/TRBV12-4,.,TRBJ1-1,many,TGTGCCAGCAGTTTGGGCAGGGGAATTGAAGCTTTCTTT,CASSLGRGIEAFF
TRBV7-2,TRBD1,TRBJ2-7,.,TGTGCCAGCAGTTACGCCCCCGGGACAGGGGTCAGGCAGTACTTC,CASSYAPGTGVRQYF
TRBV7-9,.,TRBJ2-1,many,TGTGCCAGCAGCCCGGGGGGGGACAGAGACAATGAGCAGTTCTTC,CASSPGGDRDNEQFF
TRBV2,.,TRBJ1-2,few,TGTGCCAGCAGTGTCGGGCAGGACTATGGCTACACCTTC,CASSVGQDYGYTF
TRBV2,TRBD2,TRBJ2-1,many,TGTGCCAGCAGAACCGGGACTAGCGGAACCAATGAGCAGTTCTTC,CASRTGTSGTNEQFF
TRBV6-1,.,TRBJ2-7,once,TGTGCCATCAACCCCCGGGACGGTACCCACGAGCAGTACTTC,CAINPRDGTHEQYF
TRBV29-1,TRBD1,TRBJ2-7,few,TGCAGCGTCGGGACAGGGTGGGCCTACGAGCAGTACTTC,CSVGTGWAYEQYF
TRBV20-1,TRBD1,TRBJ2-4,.,TGCAGTGGTGGGACAGGGATGGACATTCAGTACTTC,CSGGTGMDIQYF
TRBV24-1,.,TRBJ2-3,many,TGTGCCACCAGTGATAAAACAGATACGCAGTATTTT,CATSDKTDTQYF
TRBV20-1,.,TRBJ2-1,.,TGCAGTGCTAGAGATCCGGCGGGGGCCCGCGAGCAGTTCTTC,CSARDPAGAREQFF
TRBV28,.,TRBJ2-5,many,TGTGCCAGCAGTGGATACTCCAATCCTAACCAAGAGACCCAGTACTTC,CASSGYSNPNQETQYF
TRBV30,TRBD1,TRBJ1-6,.,TGTGCCTGGAGAGATGACAGGGAAGAGCTCCACTTT,CAWRDDREELHF
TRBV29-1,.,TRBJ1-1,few,TGCAGCGGCCTAGGGACCCCTGGAGCTTTCTTT,CSGLGTPGAFF
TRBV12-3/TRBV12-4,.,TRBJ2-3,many,TGTGCCAGCAGCTCGTCTTGGGCTAGCGGCACAGATACGCAGTATTTT,CASSSSWASGTDTQYF
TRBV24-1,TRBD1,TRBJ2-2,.,TGTGCCACATCCGGGACAGCGAACACCGGGGAGCTGTTTTTT,CATSGTANTGELFF